The present TCR beta chain was sequenced within a study of control samples from healthy donors and cancer patients. V lost 5 bases and J lost 4, with 17 bases in between. CDR3 length: 14 amino acids. Per the germline V gene, CDR1 is GTSNPN and CDR2 is SVGIG (reference sequence). Method: immunoSEQ multiplex PCR; TCRdb's copy keeps in-frame clones and lacks some. The data contain around 140,000 clones, nearly 90% of them singletons. Specimen: PBMCs. The chain combines TRBV30 with TRBJ1-2, with D perhaps matching TRBD1 (5 bases). This TCR derives from a man aged 45-65 years with head and neck cancer. The CDR3 nucleotides are TGTGCCTGGGACCCCTTGGGGCGCGGCTATGGCTACACCTTC. It is translated as CAWDPLGRGYGYTF.